This paragraph covers one TCR beta chain sequence. The data were obtained in a study of blood T cell repertoires in COVID-19. Whole-study context: The study drew acute and convalescent COVID-19 samples from the United States, Italy and Spain. From T cells, B-cell-depleted T cells, or PBMCs came the material, which was cDNA or gDNA.

Seattle patients were enrolled during active infection and followed longitudinally. Authors' methods: Reference gene primer amplification gave estimated nucleated cell counts. TCRdb's table, derived via immunoSEQ multiplex PCR, lists solely in-frame clones and lacks some. The V and J calls and clone size come from that table; D and trimming were worked out from the DNA. The sample lists just over 350,000 clones, approximately 86% occurring once. Trimming left V 7 bases short and J 7 bases short, with 14 bases between. This CDR3 comprises 14 residues. Germline V gene lookup returns CDR1 MNHEY and CDR2 SVGAGI.

V usage is TRBV6-5 and J usage is TRBJ1-6; TRBD1 is a possible D gene (5 bases). The sample taken for sequencing was peripheral blood. The receptor comes from an older woman with COVID-19, enrolled during active disease. This chain's CDR3 is CASKRGGLNSPLHF. The DNA for the CDR3 is TGTGCCAGCAAAAGGGGAGGGTTAAATTCACCCCTCCACTTT.